The T cell receptor beta chain described here comes from a study of cytomegalovirus exposure and HLA in healthy donors. Overall study: A previous analysis identified around 120 million unique TCR beta sequences derived from 180 million or so T cells.

This CDR3 has 15 amino acids. Germline lookup yields CDR1 MGHRA and CDR2 YSYEKL. V was trimmed by 4 bases and J by 1 base, leaving 11 bases between them. Study-wide results and limits: Researchers reported in a later analysis that common viral pathogens appeared linked to several top clusters.

PCR employed 60 Vbeta and 13 Jbeta primers. Profiled with immunoSEQ multiplex PCR; TCRdb holds only in-frame clones, not every one. The sample shows about 98,000 clones, around 76% of them seen only once. On this clone itself: Its antigen is not known.

The clonotype was recovered from a human donor in good health. Sequencing was done on a sample of PBMCs. J is TRBJ2-1 and V is TRBV4-1; D gene uncertain. The CDR3 DNA is TGCGCCAGCAGCCCACGGCTAGAATCCTACAATGAGCAGTTCTTC. Its protein product is CASSPRLESYNEQFF.